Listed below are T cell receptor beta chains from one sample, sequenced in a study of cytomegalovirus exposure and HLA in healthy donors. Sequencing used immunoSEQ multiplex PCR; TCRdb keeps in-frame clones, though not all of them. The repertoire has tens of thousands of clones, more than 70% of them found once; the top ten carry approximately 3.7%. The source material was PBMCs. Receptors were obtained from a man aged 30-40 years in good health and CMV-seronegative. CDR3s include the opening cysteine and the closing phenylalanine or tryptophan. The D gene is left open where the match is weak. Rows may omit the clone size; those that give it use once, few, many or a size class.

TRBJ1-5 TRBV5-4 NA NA CASSADGVYSNQPQHF TGTGCCAGCAGCGCAGACGGAGTATATAGCAATCAGCCCCAGCATTTT
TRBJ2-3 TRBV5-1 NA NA CASSFYGGATDTQYF TGCGCCAGCAGCTTCTACGGCGGGGCGACAGATACGCAGTATTTT
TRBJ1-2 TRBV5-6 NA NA CASSLGGYGYTF TGTGCCAGCAGCTTGGGAGGCTATGGCTACACCTTC
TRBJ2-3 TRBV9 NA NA CASKPAATDTQYF TGTGCCAGCAAGCCGGCGGCCACAGATACGCAGTATTTT
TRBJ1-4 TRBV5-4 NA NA CASSLGAAPNEKLFF TGTGCCAGCAGCTTGGGGGCCGCCCCTAATGAAAAACTGTTTTTT
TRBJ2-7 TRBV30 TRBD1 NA CARQGPYYEQYF TGTGCCAGACAGGGCCCCTACTACGAGCAGTACTTC
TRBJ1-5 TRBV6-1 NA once CASSEGIGQVSQPQHF TGTGCCAGCAGTGAGGGTATTGGTCAGGTTAGTCAGCCCCAGCATTTT
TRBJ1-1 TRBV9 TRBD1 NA CASSVVKDRDLNTEAFF TGTGCCAGCAGCGTAGTTAAGGACAGGGATTTGAACACTGAAGCTTTCTTT
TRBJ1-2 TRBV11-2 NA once CASSVDRETNYGYTF TGTGCCAGCAGCGTGGACAGAGAGACTAACTATGGCTACACCTTC
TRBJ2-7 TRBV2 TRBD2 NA CASSEGASGYSYEQYF TGTGCCAGCAGTGAAGGGGCTAGCGGGTACTCCTACGAGCAGTACTTC
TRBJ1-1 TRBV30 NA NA CAWSVPGGVGAFF TGTGCCTGGAGTGTACCGGGGGGAGTGGGAGCTTTCTTT
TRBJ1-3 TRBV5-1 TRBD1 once CASSFTGGKGNTIYF TGCGCCAGCAGCTTTACAGGGGGCAAAGGAAACACCATATATTTT